A selection of T cell receptor beta chains follows, all from one sample in a study of T cells after yellow fever vaccination. Via MiXCR, TCRdb re-called the 5' RACE reads, giving one row per CDR3 protein. The sample carries 78,000 or so distinct CDR3 sequences, around 7% recorded once. The sequencing used CD8+ T cells sorted from PBMCs, collected 10 days after the first yellow fever vaccination. The receptors stem from a man aged 18 to 35 who received the YFV17D yellow fever vaccine. Both conserved end residues are part of each CDR3. A D gene is named only where the DNA matches it firmly. The size of a clone is reported for some rows only, either as once, few or many, or as a class for expanded clones.

V gene	J gene	clone size	D gene	CDR3 protein	CDR3 DNA
TRBV10-3	TRBJ2-6	few	NA	CAISAPGSFASGANVLTF	TGTGCCATCAGTGCCCCAGGGAGCTTTGCCTCTGGGGCCAACGTCCTGACTTTC
TRBV27	TRBJ1-1	NA	NA	CASSYQGMNTEAFF	TGTGCCAGCAGTTATCAGGGGATGAACACTGAAGCTTTCTTT
TRBV6-5	TRBJ1-6	many	NA	CASTPKEGNGSPLHF	TGTGCCAGCACCCCCAAGGAGGGGAACGGTTCACCCCTCCACTTT
TRBV4-3	TRBJ2-7	few	NA	CASSQDLGTLYEQYF	TGCGCCAGCAGCCAAGATCTAGGCACACTTTACGAGCAGTACTTC
TRBV5-6	TRBJ2-1	many	TRBD1	CASSLGAWTGINEQFF	TGTGCCAGCAGCTTGGGGGCTTGGACAGGGATTAATGAGCAGTTCTTC
TRBV10-3	TRBJ2-7	few	NA	CAISEGGGTYEQYF	TGTGCCATCAGTGAAGGGGGTGGGACCTACGAGCAGTACTTC
TRBV7-9	TRBJ1-1	NA	NA	CASSLFGGVNTEAFF	TGTGCCAGCAGCTTATTCGGCGGAGTAAACACTGAAGCTTTCTTT
TRBV7-9	TRBJ1-2	few	NA	CASSLAAGNGYTF	TGTGCCAGCAGCTTAGCGGCCGGAAACGGCTACACCTTC
TRBV6-6	TRBJ2-5	medium-sized	NA	CASTQLPRGGETQYF	TGTGCCAGCACTCAGCTCCCTAGGGGGGGGGAGACCCAGTACTTC
TRBV5-4	TRBJ2-1	few	TRBD2	CASSLAAGGSYNEQFF	TGTGCCAGCAGCTTGGCCGCGGGGGGCTCGTACAATGAGCAGTTCTTC
TRBV7-2	TRBJ2-3	many	TRBD2	CASSLTSGVIDTQYF	TGTGCCAGCAGCTTAACTAGCGGGGTCATAGATACGCAGTATTTT
TRBV10-3	TRBJ2-7	few	NA	CAISEQAKTYEQYF	TGTGCCATCAGTGAGCAGGCTAAGACCTACGAGCAGTACTTC
TRBV7-9	TRBJ1-1	NA	NA	CASSSPAAEEAFF	TGTGCCAGCAGCTCCCCGGCTGCAGAAGAAGCTTTCTTT
TRBV6-2/TRBV6-3	TRBJ2-2	NA	TRBD2	CASSRGLAAGELFF	TGTGCCAGCAGCCGGGGACTAGCGGCCGGGGAGCTGTTTTTT
TRBV7-2	TRBJ2-1	few	TRBD1	CASSLEGTGGNEQFF	TGTGCCAGCAGCTTAGAGGGGACAGGGGGCAATGAGCAGTTCTTC
TRBV4-2	TRBJ1-1	many	NA	CASSQGEQGEAFF	TGTGCCAGCAGCCAAGGTGAGCAGGGGGAAGCTTTCTTT
TRBV4-1	TRBJ1-2	many	NA	CASSQDAGLVYGYTF	TGCGCCAGCAGCCAAGATGCAGGGCTGGTATACGGCTACACCTTC
TRBV4-3	TRBJ2-1	many	NA	CASSQENRVGPSNEQFF	TGCGCCAGCAGCCAGGAGAACAGGGTCGGGCCTTCCAATGAGCAGTTCTTC
TRBV7-9	TRBJ2-1	few	NA	CASSFSAARVIGEQFF	TGTGCCAGCAGCTTCAGCGCGGCCAGGGTAATCGGTGAGCAGTTCTTC
TRBV4-1	TRBJ1-2	many	TRBD1	CASSPGQYYGYTF	TGCGCCAGCAGCCCGGGACAGTACTATGGCTACACCTTC
TRBV20-1	TRBJ1-1	many	NA	CSALPDVDNTEAFF	TGCAGTGCCCTCCCGGACGTAGACAACACTGAAGCTTTCTTT
TRBV7-9	TRBJ2-3	many	NA	CASSQQRAYVTQYF	TGTGCCAGCAGCCAACAACGGGCCTATGTTACGCAGTATTTT
TRBV5-5	TRBJ2-1	NA	NA	CASSSTGYNEQFF	TGTGCCAGCAGCTCGACAGGCTACAATGAGCAGTTCTTC
TRBV9	TRBJ2-5	many	TRBD2	CASSVESGLGWETQYF	TGTGCCAGCAGCGTAGAATCGGGACTAGGCTGGGAGACCCAGTACTTC
TRBV12-3/TRBV12-4	TRBJ2-3	many	TRBD2	CASSRTSYTDTQYF	TGTGCCAGCAGTAGGACTAGTTATACAGATACGCAGTATTTT
TRBV5-1	TRBJ1-5	many	NA	CASSLGENQPQHF	TGCGCCAGCAGCTTGGGAGAAAATCAGCCCCAGCATTTT
TRBV6-2/TRBV6-3	TRBJ1-1	NA	TRBD1	CASMNRGSTEAFF	TGTGCCAGCATGAACAGGGGATCAACTGAAGCTTTCTTT